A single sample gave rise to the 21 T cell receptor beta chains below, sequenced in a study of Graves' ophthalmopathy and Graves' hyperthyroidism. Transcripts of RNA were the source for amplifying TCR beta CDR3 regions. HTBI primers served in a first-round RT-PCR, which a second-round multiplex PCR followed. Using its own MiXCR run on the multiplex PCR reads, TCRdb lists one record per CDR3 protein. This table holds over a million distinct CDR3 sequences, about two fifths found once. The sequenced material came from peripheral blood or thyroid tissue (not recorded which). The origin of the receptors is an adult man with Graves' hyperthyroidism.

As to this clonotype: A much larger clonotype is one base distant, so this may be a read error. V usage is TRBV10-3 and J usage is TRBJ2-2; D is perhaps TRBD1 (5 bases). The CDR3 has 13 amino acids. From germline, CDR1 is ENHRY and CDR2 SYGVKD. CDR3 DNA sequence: TGTGCCGTCAGGAGACAGACTCCCGGGGAGCTGTTTTTT. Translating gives CAVRRQTPGELFF.

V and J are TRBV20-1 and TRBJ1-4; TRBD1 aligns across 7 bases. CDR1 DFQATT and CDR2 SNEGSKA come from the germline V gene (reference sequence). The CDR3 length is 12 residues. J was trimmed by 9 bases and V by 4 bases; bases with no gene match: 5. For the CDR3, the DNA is TGCAGTGCTAAGGTACAGGGGAAAAAACTGTTTTTT. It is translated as CSAKVQGKKLFF.

The CDR3 protein is CAISESGLAGPGGEQFF. The CDR3 DNA is TGTGCCATCAGTGAGTCGGGGCTAGCGGGACCTGGGGGTGAGCAGTTCTTC. This chain joins TRBV10-3 and TRBJ2-7; 9 nucleotides line up with TRBD2. The end of the DNA aligns better with TRBJ2-1, so the J call may be wrong. Germline values: CDR1 ENHRY, CDR2 SYGVKD. This CDR3 spans 17 amino acids.

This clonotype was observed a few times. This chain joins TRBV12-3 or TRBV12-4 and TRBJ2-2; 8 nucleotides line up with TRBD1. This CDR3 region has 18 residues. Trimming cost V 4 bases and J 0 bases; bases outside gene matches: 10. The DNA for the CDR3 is TGTGCCAGCAGTTCCTGGACAGGGTTAAATACGAACACCGGGGAGCTGTTTTTT. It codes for CASSSWTGLNTNTGELFF.

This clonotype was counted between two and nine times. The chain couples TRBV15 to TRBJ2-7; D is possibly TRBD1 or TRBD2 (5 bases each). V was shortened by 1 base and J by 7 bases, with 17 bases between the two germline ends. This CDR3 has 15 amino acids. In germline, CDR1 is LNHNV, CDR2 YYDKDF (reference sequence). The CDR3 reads CATSRVATVQPEQYF. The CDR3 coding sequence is TGTGCCACCAGCAGAGTAGCGACAGTCCAGCCGGAGCAGTACTTC.

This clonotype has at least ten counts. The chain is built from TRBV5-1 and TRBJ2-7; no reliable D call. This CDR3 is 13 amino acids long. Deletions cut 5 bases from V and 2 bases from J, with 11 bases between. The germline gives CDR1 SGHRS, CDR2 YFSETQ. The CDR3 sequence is CASRDGPPYEQYF. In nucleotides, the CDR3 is TGCGCCAGCAGGGATGGGCCTCCCTACGAGCAGTACTTC.

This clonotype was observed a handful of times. In nucleotides, the CDR3 is TGTGCCAGCAGATTAGGGGGCGCCGGGAACACCGGGGAGCTGTTTTTT. It encodes CASRLGGAGNTGELFF. This chain uses TRBV7-3 with TRBJ2-2, with TRBD1 matching 7 bases. The germline V gene encodes CDR1 SGHTA and CDR2 FQGTGA. The CDR3 sequence is 16 residues long. V was pared by 6 bases and J by 1 base, with 8 bases of the junction left unmatched.

The CDR3 here is CASNGQGAPGNQPQHF. The CDR3 nucleotides are TGTGCCAGCAACGGACAGGGGGCACCAGGGAATCAGCCCCAGCATTTT. The V call is TRBV2, the J call TRBJ1-5, with 11 positions matching TRBD1. Germline V gives CDR1 SNHLY, CDR2 FYNNEI. The V and J ends lost 7 bases and 4 bases, in that order; junction bases with no gene match: 9. This CDR3 has 16 amino acids.

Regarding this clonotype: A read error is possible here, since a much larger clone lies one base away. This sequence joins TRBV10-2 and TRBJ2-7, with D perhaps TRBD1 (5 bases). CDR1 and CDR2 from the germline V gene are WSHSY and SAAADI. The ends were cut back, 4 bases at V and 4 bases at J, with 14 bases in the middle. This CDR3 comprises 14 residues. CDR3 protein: CASSGSWGEYEQYF. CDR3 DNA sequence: TGCGCCAGCAGTGGGTCATGGGGCGAGTACGAGCAGTACTTC.

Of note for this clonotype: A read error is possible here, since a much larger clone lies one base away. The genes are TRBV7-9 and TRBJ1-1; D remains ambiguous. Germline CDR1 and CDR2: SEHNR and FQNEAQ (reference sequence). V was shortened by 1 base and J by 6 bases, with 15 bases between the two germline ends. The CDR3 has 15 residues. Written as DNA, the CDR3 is TGTGCCAGCAGCTTAGGAGGTTTACATAACGCTGAAGCTTTCTTT. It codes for CASSLGGLHNAEAFF.

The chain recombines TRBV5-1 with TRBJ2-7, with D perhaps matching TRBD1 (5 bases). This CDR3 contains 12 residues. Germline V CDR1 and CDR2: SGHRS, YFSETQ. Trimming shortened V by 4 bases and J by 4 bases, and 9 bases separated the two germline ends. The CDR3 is CASSIRAYEQYF. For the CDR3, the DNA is TGCGCCAGCAGCATCAGGGCTTACGAGCAGTACTTC.

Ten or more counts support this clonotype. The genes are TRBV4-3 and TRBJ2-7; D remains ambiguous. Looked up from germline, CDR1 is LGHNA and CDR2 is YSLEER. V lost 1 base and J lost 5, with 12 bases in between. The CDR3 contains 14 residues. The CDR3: CASSQGVRSNEQYF. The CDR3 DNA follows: TGCGCCAGCAGCCAAGGAGTCCGTAGCAACGAGCAGTACTTC.

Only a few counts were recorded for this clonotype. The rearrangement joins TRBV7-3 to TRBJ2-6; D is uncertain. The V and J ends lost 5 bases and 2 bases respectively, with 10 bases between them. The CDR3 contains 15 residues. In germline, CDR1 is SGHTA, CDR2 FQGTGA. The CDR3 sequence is CASSPNRPGANVLTF. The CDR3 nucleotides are TGTGCCAGCAGCCCAAACCGGCCTGGGGCCAACGTCCTGACTTTC.

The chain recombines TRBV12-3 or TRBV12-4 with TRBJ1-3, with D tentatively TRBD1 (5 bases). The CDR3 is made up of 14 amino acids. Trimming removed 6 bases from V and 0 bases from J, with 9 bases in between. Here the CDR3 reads CASRVQVSGNTIYF. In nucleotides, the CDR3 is TGTGCCAGCAGGGTACAGGTCTCTGGAAACACCATATATTTT.

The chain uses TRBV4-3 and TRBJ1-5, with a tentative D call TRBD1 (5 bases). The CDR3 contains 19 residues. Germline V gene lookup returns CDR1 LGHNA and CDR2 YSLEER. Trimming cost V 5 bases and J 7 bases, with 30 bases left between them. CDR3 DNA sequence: TGCGCCAGCAGCACCTCGATGGAGGTACAGGACGAGACGCAACAGCCCCAGCATTTT. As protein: CASSTSMEVQDETQQPQHF.

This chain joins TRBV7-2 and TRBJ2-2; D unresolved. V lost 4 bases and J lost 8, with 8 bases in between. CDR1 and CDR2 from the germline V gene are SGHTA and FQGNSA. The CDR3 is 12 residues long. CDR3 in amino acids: CASSSFTGELFF. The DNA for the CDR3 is TGTGCCAGCAGCTCTTTTACTGGGGAGCTGTTTTTT.

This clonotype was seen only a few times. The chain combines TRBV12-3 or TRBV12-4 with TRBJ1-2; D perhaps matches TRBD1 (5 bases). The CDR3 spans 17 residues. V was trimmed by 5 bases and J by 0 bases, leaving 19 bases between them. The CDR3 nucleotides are TGTGCCAGCAGTACGCAGGGCCCCCATTATCCTAACTATGGCTACACCTTC. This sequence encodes CASSTQGPHYPNYGYTF.

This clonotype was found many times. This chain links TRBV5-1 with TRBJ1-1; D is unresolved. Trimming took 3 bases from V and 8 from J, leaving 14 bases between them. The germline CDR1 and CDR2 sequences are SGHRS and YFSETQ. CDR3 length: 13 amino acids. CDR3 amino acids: CASSSHDRYEAFF. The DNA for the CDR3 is TGCGCCAGCAGCTCCCATGATCGTTACGAAGCTTTCTTT.

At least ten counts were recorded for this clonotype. The CDR3 spells CASSEALSGYEQYF. The CDR3 DNA follows: TGTGCCAGCAGTGAAGCGCTTAGTGGGTACGAGCAGTACTTC. The rearrangement links TRBV2 to TRBJ2-7; D not resolved. Trimming pared 0 bases from V and 4 bases from J, leaving 10 bases between. The CDR3 is made up of 14 amino acids. Germline V CDR1 and CDR2: SNHLY, FYNNEI.

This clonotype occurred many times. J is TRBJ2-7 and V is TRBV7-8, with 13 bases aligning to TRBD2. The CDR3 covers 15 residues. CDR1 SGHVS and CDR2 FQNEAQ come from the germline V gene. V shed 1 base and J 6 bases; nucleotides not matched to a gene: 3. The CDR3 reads CASSLGGTSGAEQYF. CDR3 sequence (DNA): TGTGCCAGCAGCTTAGGCGGGACTAGCGGGGCCGAGCAGTACTTC.

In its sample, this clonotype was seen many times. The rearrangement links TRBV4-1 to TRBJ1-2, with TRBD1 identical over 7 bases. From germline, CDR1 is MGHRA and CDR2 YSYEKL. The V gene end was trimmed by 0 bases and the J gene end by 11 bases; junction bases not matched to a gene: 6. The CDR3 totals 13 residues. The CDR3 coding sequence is TGCGCCAGCAGCCAAGAAGACAGGGTTGGTTACACCTTC. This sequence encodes CASSQEDRVGYTF.